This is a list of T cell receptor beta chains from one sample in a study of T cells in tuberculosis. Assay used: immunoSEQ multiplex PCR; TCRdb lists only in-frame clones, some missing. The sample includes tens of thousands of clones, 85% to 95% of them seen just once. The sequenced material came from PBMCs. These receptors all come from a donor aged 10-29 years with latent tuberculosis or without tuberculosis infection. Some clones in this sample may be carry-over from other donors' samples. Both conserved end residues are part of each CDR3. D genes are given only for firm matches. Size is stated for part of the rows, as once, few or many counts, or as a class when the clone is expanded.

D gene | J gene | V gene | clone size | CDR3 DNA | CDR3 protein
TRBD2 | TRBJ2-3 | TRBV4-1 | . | TGCGCCAGCAGCCAACTCCGGACTAGCGGGAGCACAGATACGCAGTATTTT | CASSQLRTSGSTDTQYF
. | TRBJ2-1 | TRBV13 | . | TGTGCCAGCAGCCACCGGACGGGGGACAATGAGCAGTTCTTC | CASSHRTGDNEQFF
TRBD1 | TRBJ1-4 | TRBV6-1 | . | TGTGCCAGCAGTCCACGGGACAGGGGACCCGAAAAACTGTTTTTT | CASSPRDRGPEKLFF
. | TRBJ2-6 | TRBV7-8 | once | TGTGCCAGCAGCTTGGTCCAGTCCCTGACTGGGGCCAACGTCCTGACTTTC | CASSLVQSLTGANVLTF
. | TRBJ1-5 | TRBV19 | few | TGTGCCAGTAGTACTGGGACAAGAACATTAGGGGAGCCCCAGCATTTT | CASSTGTRTLGEPQHF
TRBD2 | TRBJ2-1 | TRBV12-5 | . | TGTGCTAGTGGCCGCACCCCAGCGGGAGCTTTGGAGGGTGAGCAGTTCTTC | CASGRTPAGALEGEQFF
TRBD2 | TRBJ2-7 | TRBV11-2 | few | TGTGCCAGCAGGCCGGGGGGAACGGGTGGGGAGCAGTACTTC | CASRPGGTGGEQYF
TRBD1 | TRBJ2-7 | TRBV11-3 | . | TGTGCCAGCAGCTTAGATGGGGACAGGACCTCCTACGAGCAGTACTTC | CASSLDGDRTSYEQYF
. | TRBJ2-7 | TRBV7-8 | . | TGTGCCAGCAGCTTAGGGACAGTCTACGAGCAGTACTTC | CASSLGTVYEQYF
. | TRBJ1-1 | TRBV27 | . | TGTGCCAGCAGTTTATCGGGCATGAACACTGAAGCTTTCTTT | CASSLSGMNTEAFF
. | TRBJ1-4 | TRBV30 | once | TGTGCCTGGAGTCCAGGGGTGGTTAATGAAAAACTGTTTTTT | CAWSPGVVNEKLFF
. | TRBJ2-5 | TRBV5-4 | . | TGTGCCAGCAGCTTCCGTACCTTGGTCGCGGGCCAAGAGACCCAGTACTTC | CASSFRTLVAGQETQYF
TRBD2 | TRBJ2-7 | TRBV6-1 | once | TGTGCCAGCAGTGAAGCGGTACCGGGAGGGCCATTATCCGAGCAGTACTTC | CASSEAVPGGPLSEQYF
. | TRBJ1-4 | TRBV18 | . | TGTGCCAGCTCACCCGGGGGAGAAAAACTGTTTTTT | CASSPGGEKLFF